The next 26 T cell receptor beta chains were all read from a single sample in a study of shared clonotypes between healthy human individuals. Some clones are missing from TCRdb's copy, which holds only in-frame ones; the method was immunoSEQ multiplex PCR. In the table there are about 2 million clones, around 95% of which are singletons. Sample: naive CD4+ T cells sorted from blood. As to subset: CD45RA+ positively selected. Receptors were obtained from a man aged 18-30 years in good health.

DNA for the CDR3: TGCGCCAGCAGCCAAGATGGGCAGGTGTACAATGAGCAGTTCTTC. This codes for CASSQDGQVYNEQFF. This rearrangement joins TRBV4-1 to TRBJ2-1, with D unresolved. Trimming pared 0 bases from V and 4 bases from J, leaving 10 bases between. Germline values: CDR1 MGHRA, CDR2 YSYEKL. There are 15 residues in the CDR3.

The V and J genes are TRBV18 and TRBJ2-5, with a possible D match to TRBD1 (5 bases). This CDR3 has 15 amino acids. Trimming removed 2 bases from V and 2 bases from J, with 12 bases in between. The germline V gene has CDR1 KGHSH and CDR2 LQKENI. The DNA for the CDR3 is TGTGCCAGCTCACCAACTCCAGGGTGGCAAGAGACCCAGTACTTC. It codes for CASSPTPGWQETQYF.

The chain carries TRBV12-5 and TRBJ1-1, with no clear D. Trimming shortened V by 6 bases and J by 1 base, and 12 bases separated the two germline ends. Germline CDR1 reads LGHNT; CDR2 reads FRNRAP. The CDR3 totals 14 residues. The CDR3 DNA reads TGTGCTAGTGGAAACGGACTCACGAACACTGAAGCTTTCTTT. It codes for CASGNGLTNTEAFF.

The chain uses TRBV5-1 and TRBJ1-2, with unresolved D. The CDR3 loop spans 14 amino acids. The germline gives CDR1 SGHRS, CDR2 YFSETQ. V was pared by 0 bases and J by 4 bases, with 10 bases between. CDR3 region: CASSLESASYGYTF. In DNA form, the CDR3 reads TGCGCCAGCAGCTTGGAGAGTGCTAGCTATGGCTACACCTTC.

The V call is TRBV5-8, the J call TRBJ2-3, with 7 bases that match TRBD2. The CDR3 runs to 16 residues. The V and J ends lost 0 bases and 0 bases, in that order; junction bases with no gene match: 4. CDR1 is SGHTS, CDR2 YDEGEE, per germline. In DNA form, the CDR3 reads TGTGCCAGCAGCTTGGGGCTAGCGGAGAGCACAGATACGCAGTATTTT. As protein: CASSLGLAESTDTQYF.

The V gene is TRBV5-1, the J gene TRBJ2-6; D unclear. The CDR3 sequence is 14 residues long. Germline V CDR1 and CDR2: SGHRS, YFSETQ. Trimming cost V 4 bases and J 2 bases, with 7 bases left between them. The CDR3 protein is CASSPDPGANVLTF. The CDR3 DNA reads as TGCGCCAGCAGCCCAGATCCTGGGGCCAACGTCCTGACTTTC.

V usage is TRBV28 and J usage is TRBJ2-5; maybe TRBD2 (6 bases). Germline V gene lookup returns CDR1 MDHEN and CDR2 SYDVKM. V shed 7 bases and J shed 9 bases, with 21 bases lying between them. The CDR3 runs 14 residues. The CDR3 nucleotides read TGTGCCAGCACCCCCCCGAACGGGAGATTCGCCCAGTACTTC. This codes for CASTPPNGRFAQYF.

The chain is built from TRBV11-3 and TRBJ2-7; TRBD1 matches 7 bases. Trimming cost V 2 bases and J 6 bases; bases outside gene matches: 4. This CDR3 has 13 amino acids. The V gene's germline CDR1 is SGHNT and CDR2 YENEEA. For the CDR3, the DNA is TGTGCCAGCAGCTTAACCGGACAGGCCGAGCAGTACTTC. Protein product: CASSLTGQAEQYF.

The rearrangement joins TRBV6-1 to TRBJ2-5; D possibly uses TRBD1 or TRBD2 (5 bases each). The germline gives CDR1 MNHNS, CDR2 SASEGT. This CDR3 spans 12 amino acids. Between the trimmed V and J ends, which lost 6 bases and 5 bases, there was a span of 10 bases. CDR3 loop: CASSEWGETQYF. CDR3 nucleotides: TGTGCCAGCAGCGAATGGGGGGAGACCCAGTACTTC.

CDR3 sequence reads: CASSYGLGLSYEQYF. The CDR3 bases are TGTGCCAGCAGTTACGGGCTCGGACTATCCTACGAGCAGTACTTC. The rearrangement links TRBV6-5 to TRBJ2-7, with a weak D call TRBD2 (6 bases). In germline, CDR1 is MNHEY, CDR2 SVGAGI. There are 15 residues in the CDR3. The ends were cut back, 2 bases at V and 1 base at J, with 12 bases in the middle.

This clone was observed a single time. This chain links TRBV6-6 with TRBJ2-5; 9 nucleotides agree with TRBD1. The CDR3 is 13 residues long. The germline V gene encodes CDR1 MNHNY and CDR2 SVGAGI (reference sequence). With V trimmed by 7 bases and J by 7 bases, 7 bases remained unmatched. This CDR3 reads CASTTGGGWTQYF. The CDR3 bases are TGTGCCAGCACAACAGGGGGCGGGTGGACCCAGTACTTC.

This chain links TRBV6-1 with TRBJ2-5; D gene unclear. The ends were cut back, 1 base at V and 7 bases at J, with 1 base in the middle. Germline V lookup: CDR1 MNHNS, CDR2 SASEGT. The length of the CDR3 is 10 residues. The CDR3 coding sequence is TGTGCCAGCAGTGAAGTGACCCAGTACTTC. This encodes CASSEVTQYF.

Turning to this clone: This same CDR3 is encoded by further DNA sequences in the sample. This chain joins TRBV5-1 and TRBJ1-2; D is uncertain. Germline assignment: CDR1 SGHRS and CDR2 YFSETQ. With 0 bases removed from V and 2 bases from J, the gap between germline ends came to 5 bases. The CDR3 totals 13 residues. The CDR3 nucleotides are TGCGCCAGCAGCTTGGAGCAGAACTATGGCTACACCTTC. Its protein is CASSLEQNYGYTF. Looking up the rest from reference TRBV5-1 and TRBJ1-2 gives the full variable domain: KAGVTQTPRYLIKTRGQQVTLSCSPISGHRSVSWYQQTPGQGLQFLFEYFSETQRNKGNFPGRFSGRQFSNSRSEMNVSTLELGDSALYLCASSLEQNYGYTFGSGTRLTVV.

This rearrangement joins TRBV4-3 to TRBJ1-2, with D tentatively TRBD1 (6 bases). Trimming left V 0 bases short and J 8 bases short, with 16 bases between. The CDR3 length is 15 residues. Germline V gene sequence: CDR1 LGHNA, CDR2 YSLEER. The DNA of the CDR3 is TGCGCCAGCAGCCAAGATCAGGGGACCTCCGGAGGCTACACCTTC. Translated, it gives CASSQDQGTSGGYTF.

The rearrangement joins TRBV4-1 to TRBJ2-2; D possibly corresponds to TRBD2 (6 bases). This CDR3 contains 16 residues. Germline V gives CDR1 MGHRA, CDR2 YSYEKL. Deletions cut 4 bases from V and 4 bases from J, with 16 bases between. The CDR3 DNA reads TGCGCCAGCAGCCGAGAAAGCGGGCGGGTCACCGGGGAGCTGTTTTTT. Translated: CASSRESGRVTGELFF.

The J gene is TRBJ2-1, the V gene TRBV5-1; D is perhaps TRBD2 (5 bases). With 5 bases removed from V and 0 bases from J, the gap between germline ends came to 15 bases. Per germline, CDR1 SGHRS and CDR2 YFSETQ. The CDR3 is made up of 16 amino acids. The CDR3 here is CASRLLGEISYNEQFF. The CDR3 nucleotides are TGCGCCAGCAGGCTTCTTGGGGAGATCTCCTACAATGAGCAGTTCTTC.

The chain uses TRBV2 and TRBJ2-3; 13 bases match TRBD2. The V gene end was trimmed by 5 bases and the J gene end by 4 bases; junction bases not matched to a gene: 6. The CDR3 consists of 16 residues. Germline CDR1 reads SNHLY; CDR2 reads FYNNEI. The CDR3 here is CASSLTSGGTSDTQYF. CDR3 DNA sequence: TGTGCCAGCAGTTTGACTAGCGGGGGGACATCAGATACGCAGTATTTT.

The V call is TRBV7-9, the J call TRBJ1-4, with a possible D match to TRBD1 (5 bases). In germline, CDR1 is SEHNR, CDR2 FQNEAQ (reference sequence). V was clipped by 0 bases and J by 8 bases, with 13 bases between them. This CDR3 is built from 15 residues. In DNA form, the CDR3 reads TGTGCCAGCAGCTTAGCGACCGGGACGGTAGAAAAACTGTTTTTT. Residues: CASSLATGTVEKLFF.

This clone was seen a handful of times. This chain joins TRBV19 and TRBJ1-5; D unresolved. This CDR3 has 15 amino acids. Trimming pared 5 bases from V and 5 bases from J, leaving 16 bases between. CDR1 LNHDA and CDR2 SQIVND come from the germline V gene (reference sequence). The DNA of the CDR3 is TGTGCCAGTAGTCCCAAAAAGGATTCCTATCAGCCCCAGCATTTT. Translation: CASSPKKDSYQPQHF.

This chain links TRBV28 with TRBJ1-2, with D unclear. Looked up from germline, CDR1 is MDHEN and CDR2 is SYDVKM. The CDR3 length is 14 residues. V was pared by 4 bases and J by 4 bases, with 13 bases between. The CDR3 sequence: CASSSSWYSYGYTF. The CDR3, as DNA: TGTGCCAGCAGTTCCTCATGGTACAGCTATGGCTACACCTTC.

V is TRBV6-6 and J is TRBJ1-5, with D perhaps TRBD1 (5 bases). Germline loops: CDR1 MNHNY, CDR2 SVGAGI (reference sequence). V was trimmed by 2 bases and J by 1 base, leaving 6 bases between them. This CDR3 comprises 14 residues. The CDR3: CASSYRGSNQPQHF. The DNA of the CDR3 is TGTGCCAGCAGTTACAGGGGAAGCAATCAGCCCCAGCATTTT.

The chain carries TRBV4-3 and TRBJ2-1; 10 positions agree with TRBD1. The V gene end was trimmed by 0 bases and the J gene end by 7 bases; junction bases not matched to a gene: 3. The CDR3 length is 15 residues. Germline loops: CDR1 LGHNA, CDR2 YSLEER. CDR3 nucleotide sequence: TGCGCCAGCAGCCAAGAGACAGGGGGCGGGAATGAGCAGTTCTTC. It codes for CASSQETGGGNEQFF.

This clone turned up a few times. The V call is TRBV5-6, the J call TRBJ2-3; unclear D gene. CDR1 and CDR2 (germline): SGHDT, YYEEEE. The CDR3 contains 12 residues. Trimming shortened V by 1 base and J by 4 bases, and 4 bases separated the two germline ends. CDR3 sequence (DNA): TGTGCCAGCAGCTTGAACGCAGATACGCAGTATTTT. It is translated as CASSLNADTQYF. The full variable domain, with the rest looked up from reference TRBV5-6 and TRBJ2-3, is DAGVTQSPTHLIKTRGQQVTLRCSPKSGHDTVSWYQQALGQGPQFIFQYYEEEERQRGNFPDRFSGHQFPNYSSELNVNALLLGDSALYLCASSLNADTQYFGPGTRLTVL.

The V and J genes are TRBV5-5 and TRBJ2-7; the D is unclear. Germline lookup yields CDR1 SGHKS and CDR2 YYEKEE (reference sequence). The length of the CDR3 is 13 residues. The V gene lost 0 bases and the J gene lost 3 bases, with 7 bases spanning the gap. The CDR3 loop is CASSLGNLYEQYF. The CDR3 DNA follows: TGTGCCAGCAGCTTGGGGAACCTCTACGAGCAGTACTTC.

CDR3 residues: CASSPIGPKDTGELFF. The CDR3 DNA sequence: TGTGCCAGCAGTCCGATCGGTCCCAAGGACACCGGGGAGCTGTTTTTT. The chain joins TRBV6-6 to TRBJ2-2; D unresolved. The germline gives CDR1 MNHNY, CDR2 SVGAGI (reference sequence). The V end lost 5 bases, the J end lost 3 bases, and 16 bases lay between the germline ends. CDR3 length: 16 residues.

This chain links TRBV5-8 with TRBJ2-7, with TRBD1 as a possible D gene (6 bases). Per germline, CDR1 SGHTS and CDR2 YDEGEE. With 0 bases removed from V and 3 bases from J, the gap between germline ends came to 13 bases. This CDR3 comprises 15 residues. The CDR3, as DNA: TGTGCCAGCAGCTTGGGCTCGGGACACTACTACGAGCAGTACTTC. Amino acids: CASSLGSGHYYEQYF.